These 5 T cell receptor beta chains originate from one sample sequenced in a study of T cell responses to AZD1222 COVID-19 vaccine. Sequenced by immunoSEQ multiplex PCR; TCRdb stores in-frame clones only, minus some. The profile shows 140,000 or so clones, about 91% of them singletons. Sample: peripheral blood, taken on day 0 of AZD1222 vaccination. The receptor set was obtained from an adult in good health.

This chain connects TRBV28 to TRBJ1-6; D is possibly TRBD1 (5 bases). The CDR3 loop spans 12 amino acids. The germline V gene has CDR1 MDHEN and CDR2 SYDVKM. The V and J ends lost 6 bases and 9 bases respectively, with 9 bases between them. CDR3 sequence: CASRTAASPLHF. CDR3 in DNA: TGTGCCAGCAGGACAGCGGCTTCACCCCTCCACTTT.

J is TRBJ1-5 and V is TRBV6-4; weak D call: TRBD1 (5 bases). This CDR3 region has 15 residues. CDR1 is MRHNA, CDR2 SNTAGT, per germline. Trimming left V 8 bases short and J 0 bases short, with 14 bases between. CDR3 residues: CASAWGGISNQPQHF. Here the CDR3 DNA reads TGTGCCAGCGCTTGGGGGGGGATTAGCAATCAGCCCCAGCATTTT.

In this sample, this clone turned up a few times. The CDR3 sequence is CSAPWEPEAFF. The CDR3, as DNA: TGCAGTGCTCCCTGGGAGCCTGAAGCTTTCTTT. The V call is TRBV20-1, the J call TRBJ1-1; D gene unclear. Per germline, CDR1 DFQATT and CDR2 SNEGSKA (reference sequence). V lost 5 bases, J lost 6 bases, and 10 bases lay in between. The CDR3 consists of 11 residues.

The rearrangement uses TRBV23-1 and TRBJ1-1; unclear D gene. TRBV23-1 qualifies as an ORF whose function is uncertain. The CDR3 length is 12 residues. V dropped 3 bases and J dropped 4 bases, with 6 bases sitting between them. CDR3 sequence: CASSHPVTEAFF. CDR3 in DNA: TGCGCCAGCAGTCATCCTGTCACTGAAGCTTTCTTT.

This clone came up once. V usage is TRBV5-1 and J usage is TRBJ1-2; unclear D gene. The CDR3 covers 14 residues. Trimming stripped 4 bases from V and 1 base from J, with 11 bases between. Germline CDR1 reads SGHRS; CDR2 reads YFSETQ. The chain's CDR3 is CASSPDGDNYGYTF. Here the CDR3 DNA reads TGCGCCAGCAGCCCGGACGGCGATAACTATGGCTACACCTTC.